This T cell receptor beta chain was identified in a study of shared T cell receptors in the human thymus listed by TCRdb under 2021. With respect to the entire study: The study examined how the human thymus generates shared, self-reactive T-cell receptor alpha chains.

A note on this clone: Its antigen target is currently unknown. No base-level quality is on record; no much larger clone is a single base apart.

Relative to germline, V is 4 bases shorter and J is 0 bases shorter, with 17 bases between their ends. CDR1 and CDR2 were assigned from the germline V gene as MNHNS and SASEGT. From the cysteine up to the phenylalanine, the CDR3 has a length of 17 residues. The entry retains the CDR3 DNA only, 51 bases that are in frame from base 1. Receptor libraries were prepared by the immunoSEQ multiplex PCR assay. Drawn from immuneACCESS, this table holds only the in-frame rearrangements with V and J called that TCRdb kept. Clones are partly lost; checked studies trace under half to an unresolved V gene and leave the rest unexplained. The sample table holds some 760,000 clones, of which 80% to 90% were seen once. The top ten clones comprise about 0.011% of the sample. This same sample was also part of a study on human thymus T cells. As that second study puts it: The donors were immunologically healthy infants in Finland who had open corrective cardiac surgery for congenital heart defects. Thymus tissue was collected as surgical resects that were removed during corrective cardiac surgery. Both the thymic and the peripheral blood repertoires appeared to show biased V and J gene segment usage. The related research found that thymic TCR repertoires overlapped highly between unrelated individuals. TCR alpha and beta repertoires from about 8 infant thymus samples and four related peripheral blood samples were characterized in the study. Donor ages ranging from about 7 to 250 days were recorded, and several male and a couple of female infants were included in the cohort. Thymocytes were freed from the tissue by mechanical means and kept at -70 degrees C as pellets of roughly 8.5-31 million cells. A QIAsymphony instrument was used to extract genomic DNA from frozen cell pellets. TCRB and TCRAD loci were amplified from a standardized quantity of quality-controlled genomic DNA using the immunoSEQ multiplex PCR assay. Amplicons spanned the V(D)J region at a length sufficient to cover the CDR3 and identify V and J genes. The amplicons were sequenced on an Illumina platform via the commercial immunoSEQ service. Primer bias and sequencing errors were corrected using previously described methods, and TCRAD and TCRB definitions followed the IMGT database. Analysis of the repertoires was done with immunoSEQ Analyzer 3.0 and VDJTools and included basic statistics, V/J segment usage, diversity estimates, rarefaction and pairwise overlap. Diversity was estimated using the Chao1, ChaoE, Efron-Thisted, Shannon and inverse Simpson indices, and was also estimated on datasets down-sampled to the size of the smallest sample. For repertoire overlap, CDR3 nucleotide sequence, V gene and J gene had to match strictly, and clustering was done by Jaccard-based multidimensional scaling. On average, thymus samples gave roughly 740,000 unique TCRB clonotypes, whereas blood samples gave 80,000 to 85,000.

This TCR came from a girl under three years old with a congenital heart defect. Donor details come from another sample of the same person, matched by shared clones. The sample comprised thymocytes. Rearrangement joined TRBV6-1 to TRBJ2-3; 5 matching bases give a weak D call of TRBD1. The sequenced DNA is TGTGCCAGCAGTGTCCGAAGTTGGGGCGGTAGCACAGATACGCAGTATTTT. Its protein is CASSVRSWGGSTDTQYF.